This T cell receptor beta chain is from a study of human thymus T cells. Sequenced by immunoSEQ multiplex PCR; TCRdb stores in-frame clones only, minus some. The table records some 130,000 clones, around 94% of them present only once. The V and J ends lost 5 bases and 4 bases, in that order; junction bases with no gene match: 9. This CDR3 has 16 amino acids. Germline V lookup: CDR1 LNHDA, CDR2 SQIVND (reference sequence). The sample holds one count of this clone. The thymus tissue came from resections taken during corrective heart surgery. Healthy Finnish infants undergoing corrective surgery for congenital heart defects were used as donors.

The source of this sequence is a boy in the first two years of life with a congenital heart defect but otherwise immunologically healthy. The sequenced sample was thymus tissue. The chain employs TRBV19 and TRBJ2-3; 10 positions agree with TRBD1. CDR3 residues: CASSGRPGQGPDTQYF. DNA of the CDR3: TGTGCCAGTAGTGGAAGGCCGGGACAGGGGCCAGATACGCAGTATTTT. Full variable domain (rest looked up from reference TRBV19 and TRBJ2-3): DGGITQSPKYLFRKEGQNVTLSCEQNLNHDAMYWYRQDPGQGLRLIYYSQIVNDFQKGDIAEGYSVSREKKESFPLTVTSAQKNPTAFYLCASSGRPGQGPDTQYFGPGTRLTVL.